This T cell receptor (beta chain) was profiled in a study of T cells in Graves' hyperthyroidism and ophthalmopathy. RNA transcripts served as the template for amplifying TCR beta CDR3 regions. TCR CDR3 regions were first amplified by RT-PCR with HTBI primers. Using its own MiXCR run on the multiplex PCR reads, TCRdb lists one record per CDR3 protein. The sample holds hundreds of thousands of distinct CDR3 sequences; about 14% are singletons and the top ten take around 23%. This clonotype was counted ten times or more. Antigen: not known. The CDR3 covers 16 residues. The germline CDR1 and CDR2 sequences are SGHTA and FQGTGA. V was clipped by 6 bases and J by 4 bases; unmatched bases: 8. Study-level points and caveats: Most thyroid clonotypes expanded above 0.001 appeared in blood too.

The rearrangement uses TRBV7-3 and TRBJ2-3; the match to TRBD1 covers 12 bases. This TCR was recovered from a woman in her thirties with Graves' hyperthyroidism. Sequencing was done on a sample of blood. In DNA form, the CDR3 reads TGTGCCAGCAGTCTGGCGGGACAGGGGGCCGCAGATACGCAGTATTTT. This gives the protein CASSLAGQGAADTQYF.